A selection of T cell receptor beta chains follows, all from one sample in a study of T cell clones after liver transplantation. Assay used: immunoSEQ multiplex PCR; TCRdb lists only in-frame clones, some missing. The data hold some 20,000 clones, with more than 65% observed a single time. The specimen was CD8+ T cells from blood, collected 52 to 60 months after liver transplant. These receptors were taken from a human patient who received a liver transplant. Among the T cells, some may be from the graft donor. Both conserved end residues are part of each CDR3. The D gene is left open where the match is weak. Some rows mark clone size as missing; the rest say once, few, many or name a class of expanded clone.

J: TRBJ2-3; size: -; V: TRBV5-6; D: -; CDR3: CASSPLTRSTDTQYF; DNA: TGTGCCAGCAGCCCCCTCACCAGAAGCACAGATACGCAGTATTTT
J: TRBJ2-7; size: -; V: TRBV2; D: -; CDR3: CASSDSAGEQVDEQYF; DNA: TGTGCCAGCAGTGATTCGGCAGGGGAGCAAGTGGACGAGCAGTACTTC
J: TRBJ1-2; size: -; V: TRBV4-1; D: -; CDR3: CASSQSYGYTF; DNA: TGCGCCAGCAGCCAAAGCTATGGCTACACCTTC
J: TRBJ1-4; size: -; V: TRBV25-1; D: TRBD1; CDR3: CASPELPSTGDGGEKLFF; DNA: TGTGCCAGCCCCGAACTCCCATCGACAGGGGACGGTGGTGAAAAACTGTTTTTT
J: TRBJ1-6; size: -; V: TRBV7-6; D: -; CDR3: CASSLGAGGSPLHF; DNA: TGTGCCAGCAGCTTAGGAGCGGGTGGTTCACCCCTCCACTTT
J: TRBJ1-2; size: -; V: TRBV7-6; D: -; CDR3: CASSLGEGGGYTF; DNA: TGTGCCAGCAGCTTAGGGGAAGGGGGTGGCTACACCTTC
J: TRBJ2-3; size: -; V: TRBV6-5; D: TRBD1; CDR3: CASEAGGRDTQYF; DNA: TGTGCCAGCGAGGCAGGGGGAAGGGATACGCAGTATTTT
J: TRBJ1-2; size: -; V: TRBV6-4; D: TRBD1; CDR3: CASSDVYRDSIHGYTF; DNA: TGTGCCAGCAGTGACGTTTATAGGGACAGTATCCATGGCTACACCTTC
J: TRBJ2-1; size: -; V: TRBV14; D: TRBD2; CDR3: CASSLSGVGYNEQFF; DNA: TGTGCCAGCAGCCTCAGCGGGGTCGGGTACAATGAGCAGTTCTTC
J: TRBJ2-1; size: -; V: TRBV5-1; D: TRBD2; CDR3: CASSLVGSGGNEQFF; DNA: TGCGCCAGCAGCTTAGTGGGTAGCGGGGGTAATGAGCAGTTCTTC
J: TRBJ1-2; size: -; V: TRBV6-6; D: TRBD1; CDR3: CASRGDRGLYYGYTF; DNA: TGTGCCAGCAGAGGCGACAGGGGGCTGTACTATGGCTACACCTTC
J: TRBJ2-5; size: -; V: TRBV4-1; D: -; CDR3: CASSQGILERAETQYF; DNA: TGCGCCAGCAGCCAAGGAATTCTCGAAAGAGCAGAGACCCAGTACTTC
J: TRBJ2-2; size: -; V: TRBV4-2; D: -; CDR3: CASRRGWEGAVSTGELFF; DNA: TGTGCCAGCAGGCGGGGTTGGGAAGGGGCGGTCTCTACCGGGGAGCTGTTTTTT
J: TRBJ2-1; size: -; V: TRBV7-3; D: TRBD2; CDR3: CASSLKNGGYNEQFF; DNA: TGTGCCAGCAGCTTAAAAAACGGGGGGTACAATGAGCAGTTCTTC
J: TRBJ1-1; size: -; V: TRBV2; D: -; CDR3: CASSGVSGASMNTEAFF; DNA: TGTGCCAGCAGTGGGGTTTCAGGCGCTTCAATGAACACTGAAGCTTTCTTT
J: TRBJ2-3; size: -; V: TRBV27; D: -; CDR3: CASRVLQGGRDTQYF; DNA: TGTGCCAGCAGGGTTCTCCAGGGGGGTAGGGATACGCAGTATTTT
J: TRBJ1-4; size: few; V: TRBV18; D: -; CDR3: CASSPLGDENEKLFF; DNA: TGTGCCAGCTCACCCTTAGGGGACGAGAATGAAAAACTGTTTTTT
J: TRBJ2-6; size: -; V: TRBV2; D: TRBD1; CDR3: CASSPIDRGTSGANVLTF; DNA: TGTGCCAGCAGTCCAATCGACAGGGGAACCTCTGGGGCCAACGTCCTGACTTTC
J: TRBJ2-7; size: -; V: TRBV28; D: -; CDR3: CAIRPPSTYEQYF; DNA: TGTGCCATCCGGCCCCCAAGTACCTACGAGCAGTACTTC
J: TRBJ1-3; size: -; V: TRBV29-1; D: -; CDR3: CSVPGGTGNTIYF; DNA: TGCAGCGTTCCGGGGGGCACGGGAAACACCATATATTTT
J: TRBJ2-2; size: -; V: TRBV6-6; D: -; CDR3: CASSLAFDGELFF; DNA: TGTGCCAGCAGTTTGGCCTTCGACGGGGAGCTGTTTTTT
J: TRBJ2-7; size: -; V: TRBV19; D: -; CDR3: CASSSGLLSEQYF; DNA: TGTGCCAGTAGTTCAGGACTGCTAAGCGAGCAGTACTTC
J: TRBJ2-7; size: -; V: TRBV28; D: TRBD1; CDR3: CASSFPLGGQGSPFYEQYF; DNA: TGTGCCAGCAGTTTCCCCTTAGGGGGACAGGGCTCTCCCTTCTACGAGCAGTACTTC
J: TRBJ2-3; size: -; V: TRBV6-5; D: -; CDR3: CASSYSRSTDTQYF; DNA: TGTGCCAGCAGTTACTCGAGGAGCACAGATACGCAGTATTTT
J: TRBJ1-2; size: few; V: TRBV29-1; D: -; CDR3: CSVAGDYGYTF; DNA: TGCAGCGTTGCAGGGGACTATGGCTACACCTTC
J: TRBJ1-5; size: -; V: TRBV5-4; D: TRBD1; CDR3: CASSFGTGVVQPQHF; DNA: TGTGCCAGCAGCTTCGGGACAGGGGTGGTTCAGCCCCAGCATTTT
J: TRBJ2-1; size: once; V: TRBV6-1; D: TRBD1; CDR3: CASSEGQGDYNEQFF; DNA: TGTGCCAGCAGTGAAGGACAGGGTGACTACAATGAGCAGTTCTTC
J: TRBJ1-6; size: -; V: TRBV5-7; D: -; CDR3: CASSNSGRGITPLHF; DNA: TGTGCCAGCAGCAACTCCGGGCGTGGGATCACACCCCTCCACTTT
J: TRBJ2-1; size: -; V: TRBV2; D: TRBD1; CDR3: CASSGGQGLKDNNEQFF; DNA: TGTGCCAGCAGTGGCGGACAGGGGCTTAAAGATAACAATGAGCAGTTCTTC
J: TRBJ1-1; size: -; V: TRBV6-5; D: -; CDR3: CATKGAPREAFF; DNA: TGTGCCACAAAAGGGGCACCACGTGAAGCTTTCTTT
J: TRBJ2-7; size: -; V: TRBV4-1; D: -; CDR3: CASSQATSGTLDSYEQYF; DNA: TGCGCCAGCAGCCAAGCGACCTCCGGGACACTCGATTCCTACGAGCAGTACTTC
J: TRBJ2-6; size: -; V: TRBV9; D: -; CDR3: CASSVSGAGANVLTF; DNA: TGTGCCAGCAGCGTATCAGGGGCTGGGGCCAACGTCCTGACTTTC
J: TRBJ2-2; size: -; V: TRBV27; D: TRBD1; CDR3: CASSWKQGPGELFF; DNA: TGTGCCAGCAGTTGGAAACAGGGGCCCGGGGAGCTGTTTTTT
J: TRBJ2-7; size: -; V: TRBV19; D: -; CDR3: CASSIRMSTYEQYF; DNA: TGTGCCAGTAGTATCCGGATGAGCACTTACGAGCAGTACTTC
J: TRBJ2-1; size: -; V: TRBV29-1; D: -; CDR3: CSVSAFGGNEQFF; DNA: TGCAGCGTCAGCGCGTTTGGGGGCAATGAGCAGTTCTTC
J: TRBJ2-3; size: -; V: TRBV11-2; D: -; CDR3: CASSLATDTQYF; DNA: TGTGCCAGCAGCTTAGCCACAGATACGCAGTATTTT
J: TRBJ1-6; size: -; V: TRBV6-6; D: -; CDR3: CASSLRTDYNSPLHF; DNA: TGTGCCAGCAGTTTACGGACGGATTATAATTCACCCCTCCACTTT
J: TRBJ1-1; size: -; V: TRBV9; D: -; CDR3: CASSVVGGSEAFF; DNA: TGTGCCAGCAGCGTAGTTGGGGGCTCTGAAGCTTTCTTT
J: TRBJ1-1; size: -; V: TRBV27; D: TRBD1; CDR3: CASTPGGSTEAFF; DNA: TGTGCCAGCACCCCAGGGGGTAGCACTGAAGCTTTCTTT
J: TRBJ2-1; size: -; V: TRBV5-6; D: TRBD2; CDR3: CASSLSGGNEQFF; DNA: TGTGCCAGCAGCTTGAGCGGGGGCAATGAGCAGTTCTTC
J: TRBJ1-2; size: -; V: TRBV10-2; D: -; CDR3: CASSEGTGLTYGYTF; DNA: TGCGCCAGCAGTGAGGGCACCGGGCTTACCTATGGCTACACCTTC
J: TRBJ2-7; size: -; V: TRBV14; D: -; CDR3: CASSQVPLSYEQYF; DNA: TGTGCCAGCAGCCAAGTTCCACTCTCCTACGAGCAGTACTTC
J: TRBJ1-2; size: -; V: TRBV27; D: -; CDR3: CASSSLRTDFYGYTF; DNA: TGTGCCAGCAGTTCCCTACGGACGGACTTCTATGGCTACACCTTC
J: TRBJ2-7; size: -; V: TRBV19; D: TRBD1; CDR3: CASDPGQASYEQYF; DNA: TGTGCCAGTGACCCGGGACAGGCCTCCTACGAGCAGTACTTC
J: TRBJ1-4; size: -; V: TRBV23-1; D: TRBD1; CDR3: CASSQPDRGIEKLFF; DNA: TGCGCCAGCAGTCAACCCGACAGGGGTATTGAAAAACTGTTTTTT
J: TRBJ1-1; size: -; V: TRBV5-1; D: -; CDR3: CASSLGAENTEAFF; DNA: TGCGCCAGCAGCTTGGGGGCGGAGAACACTGAAGCTTTCTTT
J: TRBJ1-1; size: -; V: TRBV19; D: -; CDR3: CASSIGWAMNTEAFF; DNA: TGTGCCAGTAGTATAGGATGGGCGATGAACACTGAAGCTTTCTTT
J: TRBJ2-3; size: -; V: TRBV27; D: -; CDR3: CASSYRAADTQYF; DNA: TGTGCCAGCAGTTACAGGGCCGCAGATACGCAGTATTTT
J: TRBJ2-7; size: -; V: TRBV2; D: TRBD1; CDR3: CASSPGGAGYEQYF; DNA: TGTGCCAGCAGTCCAGGGGGCGCGGGGTACGAGCAGTACTTC